This T cell receptor beta chain was sequenced in a study of identical twins. In its sample, this clonotype was seen a few times. TCRdb itself ran the 5' RACE reads through MiXCR, one entry per CDR3 protein. The sample consists of hundreds of thousands of distinct CDR3 sequences, approximately 6.8% of them appearing once. These data were likewise used in another study, on yellow fever vaccine responses in identical twins. That work states: Reportedly, twins showed a vaccine T cell response that looked partly convergent and partly personalized.

The receptor comes from a woman aged 18-30 years in good health. The sequenced sample was CD8+ T cells sorted from blood.

DNA of the CDR3: TGTGCCAGCAGACCGACAGTGGATCAGCCCCAGCATTTT. Residues: CASRPTVDQPQHF. The chain uses TRBV2 and TRBJ1-5, with D possibly TRBD1 on 5 matching bases. Trimming shortened V by 6 bases and J by 5 bases, and 11 bases separated the two germline ends. The CDR3 spans 13 residues. Germline loops: CDR1 SNHLY, CDR2 FYNNEI.